The 21 T cell receptor beta chains reported below all come from one sample, sequenced in a study of early T cells in non-severe SARS-CoV-2 infection. TCRdb reanalysed the 5' RACE reads using MiXCR and keeps one entry per CDR3 protein. The table lists tens of thousands of distinct CDR3 sequences, over 5% of them singletons, with about 7% in the top ten. Sequencing used whole blood, obtained at baseline. Receptor source: an adult who was a healthcare worker with PCR-confirmed SARS-CoV-2 infection or an uninfected control (not recorded which).

The V gene is TRBV11-2, the J gene TRBJ2-3; possible D gene TRBD2, 5 bases. CDR3 length equals 14 residues. CDR1 is SGHAT and CDR2 is FQNNGV in the germline V gene. V dropped 5 bases and J dropped 2 bases, with 11 bases sitting between them. For the CDR3, the DNA is TGTGCCAGCAGCGTCAAAGCGGTCACAGATACGCAGTATTTT. This translates into CASSVKAVTDTQYF.

This clonotype was observed many times. The chain combines TRBV7-2 with TRBJ2-5, with 8 bases identical to TRBD2. CDR3 length: 17 amino acids. Unmatched junction bases numbered 8, after V lost 0 bases and J lost 2 bases. Germline CDR1 SGHTA, CDR2 FQGNSA. This CDR3 is CASSLALITSGQETQYF. CDR3 nucleotide sequence: TGTGCCAGCAGCTTAGCGCTTATTACTAGCGGACAAGAGACCCAGTACTTC.

The V gene is TRBV3-1, the J gene TRBJ2-7, with 11 bases matching TRBD1. Germline V gene data show CDR1 as LGHDT and CDR2 as YNNKEL (reference sequence). This CDR3 comprises 18 residues. Losses at the gene ends were 3 bases for V and 0 bases for J; bases not matched to a gene: 10. CDR3: CASSHPLGTGGSSYEQYF. The CDR3 DNA reads TGTGCCAGCAGCCATCCCCTAGGGACAGGGGGAAGCTCCTACGAGCAGTACTTC.

This clonotype has ten or more counts. The rearrangement links TRBV12-3 or TRBV12-4 to TRBJ2-7; 11 bases map to TRBD1. With V trimmed by 1 base and J by 7 bases, 3 bases remained unmatched. This CDR3 contains 14 residues. Written as DNA, the CDR3 is TGTGCCAGCAGTTTAGGGACAGGGGGCTCAGAGCAGTACTTC. Translating it yields CASSLGTGGSEQYF.

The chain links TRBV6-5 to TRBJ1-5; TRBD1 is a possible D gene (5 bases). The germline V gene encodes CDR1 MNHEY and CDR2 SVGAGI. The V and J ends lost 5 bases and 4 bases respectively, with 12 bases between them. This CDR3 has 14 residues. The CDR3 protein is CASSGHTTNQPQHF. DNA for the CDR3: TGTGCCAGCAGTGGACACACCACGAATCAGCCCCAGCATTTT.

The gene calls are TRBV29-1 and TRBJ2-7, with TRBD1 matching over 7 bases. With V trimmed by 3 bases and J by 2 bases, 10 bases remained unmatched. The CDR3 is made up of 15 amino acids. Looked up from germline, CDR1 is SQVTM and CDR2 is ANQGSEA. CDR3 nucleotide sequence: TGCAGCGTTGAGTTAACAGGGGAGTTTGCCTACGAGCAGTACTTC. Its protein is CSVELTGEFAYEQYF.

This clonotype was recorded many times. The J gene is TRBJ2-3, the V gene TRBV7-2; D possibly corresponds to TRBD2 (6 bases). The CDR3 has 14 residues. With 4 bases removed from V and 5 bases from J, the gap between germline ends came to 13 bases. Germline CDR1 reads SGHTA; CDR2 reads FQGNSA. In DNA form, the CDR3 reads TGTGCCAGCAGCTCACCAGGGAGGAGAGATACGCAGTATTTT. Amino acids: CASSSPGRRDTQYF. The full variable domain, rest sourced from reference TRBV7-2 and TRBJ2-3, is GAGVSQSPSNKVTEKGKDVELRCDPISGHTALYWYRQSLGQGLEFLIYFQGNSAPDKSGLPSDRFSAERTGGSVSTLTIQRTQQEDSAVYLCASSSPGRRDTQYFGPGTRLTVL.

Ten or more counts support this clonotype. CDR3 sequence reads: CASRQRNTEAFF. DNA for the CDR3: TGTGCCAGCAGACAGAGGAACACTGAAGCTTTCTTT. V usage is TRBV12-3 or TRBV12-4 and J usage is TRBJ1-1; unclear D gene. The V and J ends lost 6 bases and 1 base respectively, with 6 bases between them. This CDR3 contains 12 residues.

Many counts were recorded for this clonotype. The CDR3 coding sequence is TGTGCCAGCAGTTTGACAGCCGCGAACACTGAAGCTTTCTTT. This sequence encodes CASSLTAANTEAFF. This rearrangement joins TRBV27 to TRBJ1-1, with D maybe TRBD1 (5 bases). The V end was cut by 3 bases, the J end by 1 base, with 9 bases between. The CDR3 sequence is 14 residues long. Germline-derived CDR1 and CDR2 are MNHEY and SMNVEV (reference sequence).

This clonotype has only a few counts. V is TRBV29-1 and J is TRBJ2-5; 9 nucleotides match TRBD1. CDR1 and CDR2 (germline): SQVTM, ANQGSEA. CDR3 length: 13 residues. V lost 6 bases to trimming and J lost 3 bases; unmatched junction nucleotides: 5. CDR3 in amino acids: CSVGQGSKETQYF. DNA for the CDR3: TGCAGCGTCGGACAGGGGAGCAAAGAGACCCAGTACTTC.

The sample holds a few counts of this clonotype. This sequence joins TRBV6-5 and TRBJ2-5; D may match TRBD1 or TRBD2 (5 bases each). Germline assignment: CDR1 MNHEY and CDR2 SVGAGI. This CDR3 has 14 amino acids. The V gene lost 8 bases and the J gene lost 5 bases, with 18 bases spanning the gap. The CDR3 sequence: CASRGGRNGETQYF. In nucleotides, the CDR3 is TGTGCCAGCCGTGGGGGAAGGAATGGGGAGACCCAGTACTTC.

The chain couples TRBV29-1 to TRBJ2-1; D remains ambiguous. Trimming cost V 4 bases and J 6 bases, with 10 bases left between them. The germline V gene has CDR1 SQVTM and CDR2 ANQGSEA. This CDR3 is built from 12 residues. The CDR3 sequence: CSVGRSGNEQFF. The CDR3 nucleotides are TGCAGCGTTGGGAGATCGGGCAATGAGCAGTTCTTC.

The table lists this clonotype with many counts. This rearrangement joins TRBV28 to TRBJ1-4, with a weak D call TRBD1 (6 bases). Germline V gene sequence: CDR1 MDHEN, CDR2 SYDVKM. This CDR3 is built from 16 residues. V was shortened by 5 bases and J by 0 bases, with 13 bases between the two germline ends. CDR3 in amino acids: CASSPEQGATNEKLFF. The CDR3 DNA is TGTGCCAGCAGTCCGGAACAGGGCGCAACTAATGAAAAACTGTTTTTT.

Turning to this clonotype: A much larger clone is a single base away; this may be a read error. The chain employs TRBV6-2 or TRBV6-3 and TRBJ1-5; no firm D call. Germline assignment: CDR1 MNHEY and CDR2 SVGEGT. The CDR3 length is 15 residues. The CDR3 is CASRDETAGNQLQHF. CDR3 coding DNA: TGTGCCAGCAGAGATGAAACTGCGGGCAATCAGCTCCAGCATTTT.

This clonotype was recorded at least ten times. The chain recombines TRBV4-1 with TRBJ2-5, with 7 nucleotides matching TRBD1. CDR1 and CDR2 (germline): MGHRA, YSYEKL. The CDR3 sequence is 15 residues long. Germline trimming cut 2 bases from V and 2 bases from J; bases unmatched to any gene: 5. The CDR3 DNA is TGCGCCAGCAGCCAACCTGACAGGGATCAAGAGACCCAGTACTTC. Amino acids: CASSQPDRDQETQYF.

This clonotype was counted a few times. The chain is built from TRBV12-3 or TRBV12-4 and TRBJ2-5; D is unresolved. The CDR3 has 16 residues. V dropped 1 base and J dropped 1 base, with 13 bases sitting between them. CDR3 protein: CASSLERAPPQETQYF. The CDR3, as DNA: TGTGCCAGCAGTTTAGAAAGGGCGCCGCCCCAAGAGACCCAGTACTTC.

This clonotype has ten or more counts. The chain uses TRBV18 and TRBJ1-1; D is uncertain. This CDR3 spans 14 amino acids. V lost 3 bases to trimming and J lost 5 bases, with 13 bases between them. Germline V gene sequence: CDR1 KGHSH, CDR2 LQKENI. CDR3 region: CASSPSSGVTEAFF. The CDR3, as DNA: TGTGCCAGCTCACCTTCTAGCGGGGTAACTGAAGCTTTCTTT.

Only a few counts were recorded for this clonotype. The rearrangement links TRBV5-1 to TRBJ2-7; 12 bases fit TRBD2. Trimming at V came to 3 bases and at J to 5 bases, leaving 9 bases not matched to a gene. Looked up from germline, CDR1 is SGHRS and CDR2 is YFSETQ. This CDR3 is built from 16 residues. CDR3 sequence reads: CASSSGLAGSLNEQYF. The CDR3 DNA sequence: TGCGCCAGCAGCTCAGGACTAGCGGGGTCCCTTAACGAGCAGTACTTC. The variable domain in full, completed from reference TRBV5-1 and TRBJ2-7, reads KAGVTQTPRYLIKTRGQQVTLSCSPISGHRSVSWYQQTPGQGLQFLFEYFSETQRNKGNFPGRFSGRQFSNSRSEMNVSTLELGDSALYLCASSSGLAGSLNEQYFGPGTRLTVT.

On this clonotype: This CDR3 is missing its conserved last phenylalanine or tryptophan, likely due to a read error. The rearrangement uses TRBV5-6 and TRBJ2-7, with D unclear. The CDR3 is 14 residues long. Trimming left V 0 bases short and J 6 bases short, with 13 bases between. CDR1 and CDR2 from the germline V gene are SGHDT and YYEEEE. The CDR3 reads CASSLEIGTSEQYL. CDR3 DNA sequence: TGTGCCAGCAGCTTGGAGATCGGCACGTCCGAGCAGTACCTC.

The chain joins TRBV15 to TRBJ2-3; D gene uncertain. Germline values: CDR1 LNHNV, CDR2 YYDKDF (reference sequence). The CDR3 is 14 amino acids. Trimming took off 0 bases at V and 3 bases at J, with 7 bases between the two ends. This chain's CDR3 is CATSRDLATDTQYF. The CDR3 coding sequence is TGTGCCACCAGCAGAGATCTCGCAACAGATACGCAGTATTTT.

In its sample, this clonotype was seen a few times. The chain combines TRBV6-6 with TRBJ1-1; TRBD1 agrees at 10 bases. The CDR3 is made up of 15 amino acids. Looked up from germline, CDR1 is MNHNY and CDR2 is SVGAGI (reference sequence). Trimming took 2 bases from V and 5 from J; bases not matched to a gene: 5. CDR3 sequence (DNA): TGTGCCAGCAGTTACCCCGGGACAGGGGTAACTGAAGCTTTCTTT. It specifies CASSYPGTGVTEAFF.